Listed below are T cell receptor beta chains from one sample, sequenced in a study of blood T cell repertoires in COVID-19. Profiling relied on immunoSEQ multiplex PCR, and the TCRdb table lists in-frame clones only, not all of them. The sample includes tens of thousands of clones, approximately 80% seen only once; the top ten take approximately 34%. The sequenced sample consisted of peripheral blood. The receptors come from a woman older than 75 with active or convalescent COVID-19. Each CDR3 is given with its conserved first and last residue. The D gene is left open where the match is weak. Clone size is given for some rows only: seen once, a few or many times, or a class if the clone is expanded.

d_call clone_size j_call v_call cdr3_aa cdr3_nt
- - TRBJ1-1 TRBV6-6 CASSYTGERAFF TGTGCCAGCAGTTACACGGGGGAGAGAGCTTTCTTT
TRBD1 - TRBJ2-7 TRBV6-1 CASSDRQGAFYEQYF TGTGCCAGCAGTGACCGACAGGGGGCTTTCTACGAGCAGTACTTC
TRBD2 - TRBJ2-3 TRBV29-1 CSVDRGRGAGTRPIDTQYF TGCAGCGTTGATAGGGGGAGAGGGGCCGGGACTAGGCCAATCGATACGCAGTATTTT
TRBD1 - TRBJ2-2 TRBV5-6 CASSIGTGFAGELFF TGTGCCAGCAGCATCGGGACAGGGTTTGCCGGGGAGCTGTTTTTT
- once TRBJ2-5 TRBV5-6 CASSFGAVVETQYF TGTGCCAGCAGCTTTGGAGCTGTCGTGGAGACCCAGTACTTC
TRBD1 - TRBJ1-1 TRBV5-6 CASSRGLDTEAFF TGTGCCAGCAGCAGGGGGCTTGACACTGAAGCTTTCTTT
- once TRBJ2-5 TRBV11-2 CASSFAGQKETQYF TGTGCCAGCAGCTTTGCGGGACAGAAAGAGACCCAGTACTTC
- - TRBJ1-1 TRBV5-1 CASSGLVNTEAFF TGCGCCAGCAGCGGACTGGTGAACACTGAAGCTTTCTTT
TRBD2 once TRBJ2-5 TRBV28 CASTGRLAGLQETQYF TGTGCCAGCACCGGACGACTAGCGGGCCTCCAAGAGACCCAGTACTTC
TRBD1 - TRBJ1-2 TRBV30 CAWSWGQGMGYTF TGTGCCTGGAGTTGGGGACAGGGGATGGGCTACACCTTC
- - TRBJ2-1 TRBV7-2 CASSLVRGNEQFF TGTGCCAGCAGCTTAGTACGGGGAAATGAGCAGTTCTTC
- - TRBJ1-2 TRBV27 CASSNGHSYGYTF TGTGCCAGCAGTAACGGACATAGCTATGGCTACACCTTC
- - TRBJ2-3 TRBV29-1 CSVGLLGGSTDTQYF TGCAGCGTTGGCCTCTTAGGAGGGAGCACAGATACGCAGTATTTT
- - TRBJ1-4 TRBV27 CASSLEAAGANEKLFF TGTGCCAGCAGTTTAGAAGCGGCGGGGGCTAATGAAAAACTGTTTTTT
TRBD2 - TRBJ2-5 TRBV5-1 CASSIGLAGGPGQETQYF TGCGCCAGCAGCATCGGACTAGCGGGGGGGCCGGGGCAAGAGACCCAGTACTTC
- - TRBJ2-1 TRBV18 CASSPRLGGTDNEQFF TGTGCCAGCTCACCACGGCTGGGGGGAACTGACAATGAGCAGTTCTTC
- - TRBJ1-4 TRBV30 CAWSVPPRGSEKLFF TGTGCCTGGAGTGTACCTCCCCGGGGTAGTGAAAAACTGTTTTTT
TRBD2 - TRBJ2-7 TRBV7-2 CASSLHPSGGEQYF TGTGCCAGCAGCTTACACCCTAGCGGGGGCGAGCAGTACTTC
- few TRBJ1-2 TRBV6-5 CASTRQDGGGYTF TGTGCCAGCACACGCCAGGACGGAGGTGGCTACACCTTC
TRBD1 once TRBJ2-7 TRBV18 CASSPGQGSYEQYF TGTGCCAGCTCACCCGGACAGGGGTCCTACGAGCAGTACTTC
- - TRBJ1-5 TRBV19 CAGRRSNQPQHF TGTGCCGGCCGTCGCAGCAATCAGCCCCAGCATTTT
TRBD1 - TRBJ1-2 TRBV2 CASSSTGFYGYTF TGTGCCAGCAGTTCGACAGGGTTTTATGGCTACACCTTC
- - TRBJ1-1 TRBV18 CASSPGTSAEAFF TGTGCCAGCTCACCAGGCACTAGCGCTGAAGCTTTCTTT
TRBD2 - TRBJ2-1 TRBV9 CASSVTSGGTGEQFF TGTGCCAGCAGCGTAACTAGCGGGGGAACGGGTGAGCAGTTCTTC
- - TRBJ2-7 TRBV10-2 CASSPLQEQYF TGCGCCAGCAGCCCCCTTCAGGAGCAGTACTTC
TRBD2 - TRBJ2-7 TRBV7-2 CASSLNGGSSYEQYF TGTGCCAGCAGCTTAAACGGCGGGAGCTCCTACGAGCAGTACTTC
- - TRBJ2-3 TRBV29-1 CSVETTDTQYF TGCAGCGTTGAAACAACAGATACGCAGTATTTT
TRBD2 - TRBJ2-4 TRBV2 CASKLAENIQYF TGTGCCAGCAAGCTAGCGGAAAACATTCAGTACTTC
TRBD1 - TRBJ2-2 TRBV6-2/TRBV6-3 CASSRQGAVTGELFF TGTGCCAGCAGTCGACAGGGGGCTGTCACCGGGGAGCTGTTTTTT
- - TRBJ2-7 TRBV5-1 CASSLGGAGGDEQYF TGCGCCAGCAGCTTGGGCGGGGCAGGGGGAGATGAGCAGTACTTC
TRBD1 - TRBJ1-2 TRBV5-4 CASRTDRGVYGYTF TGTGCCAGCAGAACGGACAGGGGGGTCTATGGCTACACCTTC
- - TRBJ1-2 TRBV12-3/TRBV12-4 CASSFTADGYTF TGTGCCAGCAGTTTCACCGCGGATGGCTACACCTTC
TRBD1 - TRBJ2-3 TRBV4-2 CASSQVGGRIPDTQYF TGTGCCAGCAGCCAAGTAGGGGGCCGGATACCAGATACGCAGTATTTT
TRBD2 - TRBJ2-3 TRBV19 CASTPGGLAGGISQKDTQYF TGTGCCAGTACCCCCGGCGGGCTAGCGGGGGGCATCTCTCAGAAAGATACGCAGTATTTT
TRBD1 - TRBJ1-2 TRBV5-4 CASSRVQGAAGGYTF TGTGCCAGCAGCCGTGTACAGGGGGCAGCTGGTGGCTACACCTTC
- - TRBJ1-1 TRBV5-6 CASSRRVNTEAFF TGTGCCAGCAGCCGGAGGGTGAACACTGAAGCTTTCTTT
TRBD2 - TRBJ2-2 TRBV5-1 CASRLAGGLLNTGELFF TGCGCCAGCAGGCTTGCGGGGGGCCTCCTAAACACCGGGGAGCTGTTTTTT
TRBD2 - TRBJ2-7 TRBV7-2 CASSQGLAGRYEQYF TGTGCCAGCAGCCAAGGACTAGCGGGGCGATACGAGCAGTACTTC
- - TRBJ2-1 TRBV6-4 CASSPPRNEQFF TGTGCCAGCAGTCCTCCGAGGAACGAGCAGTTCTTC